These 26 T cell receptor beta chains came from one sample sequenced in a study of blood T cell repertoires in COVID-19. Assay used: immunoSEQ multiplex PCR; TCRdb lists only in-frame clones, some missing. This repertoire shows over 150,000 clones, about 85% found once; its top ten account for 8.3%. The material sequenced was peripheral blood. These receptors came from a woman aged 55-70 years with COVID-19, enrolled during active disease.

The V and J genes are TRBV9 and TRBJ2-1; 14 nucleotides line up with TRBD2. This CDR3 contains 16 residues. CDR1 SGDLS and CDR2 YYNGEE come from the germline V gene. The V segment lost 3 bases and the J segment 4 bases; nucleotides outside the gene matches: 3. The CDR3 sequence: CASSGTSGGTYNEQFF. In DNA, the CDR3 is TGTGCCAGCAGCGGGACTAGCGGGGGGACTTACAATGAGCAGTTCTTC.

V usage is TRBV10-2 and J usage is TRBJ1-1; TRBD1 aligns across 10 bases. The CDR3 covers 14 residues. Germline V CDR1 and CDR2: WSHSY, SAAADI. V trimming: 4 bases; J trimming: 4 bases; junction bases outside the gene matches: 3. The CDR3 reads CASSVGQGGTEAFF. CDR3 in DNA: TGCGCCAGCAGTGTAGGACAGGGGGGCACTGAAGCTTTCTTT.

V usage is TRBV6-5 and J usage is TRBJ2-1; TRBD2 agrees at 7 bases. CDR3 length: 14 amino acids. Germline V lookup: CDR1 MNHEY, CDR2 SVGAGI. Losses at the gene ends were 11 bases for V and 7 bases for J; bases not matched to a gene: 14. CDR3 sequence reads: CAAGRPPLRNEQFF. Written as DNA, the CDR3 is TGTGCCGCCGGGAGGCCCCCCTTAAGAAATGAGCAGTTCTTC.

Here the CDR3 DNA reads TGTGCCAGCTCACCCGGGACAGGGGAGGATGAAAAACTGTTTTTT. Amino acid sequence: CASSPGTGEDEKLFF. The V call is TRBV18, the J call TRBJ1-4; 10 bases agree with TRBD1. The CDR3 length is 15 residues. The junction had 4 bases not matched to a gene; V was cut back by 3 bases and J by 6 bases. The germline V gene has CDR1 KGHSH and CDR2 LQKENI. The variable domain in full, completed from reference TRBV18 and TRBJ1-4, reads NAGVMQNPRHLVRRRGQEARLRCSPMKGHSHVYWYRQLPEEGLKFMVYLQKENIIDESGMPKERFSAEFPKEGPSILRIQQVVRGDSAAYFCASSPGTGEDEKLFFGSGTQLSVL.

This chain links TRBV27 with TRBJ1-1; D remains unclear. CDR1 and CDR2 from the germline V gene are MNHEY and SMNVEV (reference sequence). V lost 3 bases and J 4 bases, leaving 12 bases between the germline ends. The CDR3 sequence is 14 residues long. CDR3: CASSFREGRTEAFF. CDR3 nucleotide sequence: TGTGCCAGCAGTTTCCGGGAAGGCCGCACTGAAGCTTTCTTT.

This chain joins TRBV6-5 and TRBJ1-6; D uncertain. This CDR3 region has 14 residues. The germline CDR1 and CDR2 sequences are MNHEY and SVGAGI. Between the trimmed V and J ends, which lost 7 bases and 0 bases, there was a span of 7 bases. CDR3 bases: TGTGCCAGCATTGCTAGCTCCTATAATTCACCCCTCCACTTT. This sequence encodes CASIASSYNSPLHF.

The J gene is TRBJ1-5, the V gene TRBV5-8; D gene uncertain. Germline loops: CDR1 SGHTS, CDR2 YDEGEE. Trimming took off 4 bases at V and 12 bases at J, with 17 bases between the two ends. This CDR3 is built from 13 residues. CDR3 sequence: CASSRERGGIQHF. The CDR3 coding sequence is TGTGCCAGCAGCCGGGAACGGGGAGGCATCCAGCATTTT. The whole variable domain, filled in from reference TRBV5-8 and TRBJ1-5, reads EAGVTQSPTHLIKTRGQQATLRCSPISGHTSVYWYQQALGLGLQFLLWYDEGEERNRGNFPPRFSGRQFPNYSSELNVNALELEDSALYLCASSRERGGIQHFGDGTRLSIL.

This chain links TRBV5-8 with TRBJ2-1, with TRBD2 matching 10 bases. Germline trimming cut 0 bases from V and 4 bases from J; bases unmatched to any gene: 13. This CDR3 comprises 19 residues. Per germline, CDR1 SGHTS and CDR2 YDEGEE. The CDR3, as DNA: TGTGCCAGCAGCTTGGGGTCCGCAGCGGGGGGGCCGGTTTACAATGAGCAGTTCTTC. It translates to CASSLGSAAGGPVYNEQFF.

V gene TRBV5-1 combines with J gene TRBJ2-5; 8 bases agree with TRBD1. This CDR3 region has 17 residues. The germline V gene encodes CDR1 SGHRS and CDR2 YFSETQ. The V gene end was trimmed by 0 bases and the J gene end by 4 bases; junction bases not matched to a gene: 11. The CDR3 nucleotides read TGCGCCAGCAGCTTGGGACCCTCCGGGACAGGTGGAGAGACCCAGTACTTC. Its protein product is CASSLGPSGTGGETQYF.

V gene TRBV11-3 combines with J gene TRBJ1-1; D gene unclear. V lost 7 bases and J 0 bases, leaving 18 bases between the germline ends. Germline V gene data show CDR1 as SGHNT and CDR2 as YENEEA. The CDR3 spans 16 residues. CDR3 sequence: CASILRSGNLNTEAFF. In nucleotides, the CDR3 is TGTGCCAGCATCCTTCGATCGGGGAACTTGAACACTGAAGCTTTCTTT.

V gene TRBV29-1 combines with J gene TRBJ1-2; D is unresolved. The germline V and J ends were trimmed by 1 base and 4 bases, with 10 bases remaining between them. Germline CDR1 SQVTM, CDR2 ANQGSEA. CDR3 size: 13 residues. The CDR3 spells CSVEVFPGYGYTF. In nucleotides, the CDR3 is TGCAGCGTTGAAGTTTTCCCGGGCTATGGCTACACCTTC.

The chain has TRBV9 and TRBJ2-1; 9 nucleotides line up with TRBD1. This CDR3 comprises 16 residues. Trimming at V came to 4 bases and at J to 8 bases, leaving 13 bases not matched to a gene. The germline V gene encodes CDR1 SGDLS and CDR2 YYNGEE. CDR3 protein: CASSSKPGQGIYEQFF. CDR3 nucleotide sequence: TGTGCCAGCAGCTCCAAACCGGGACAGGGTATCTATGAGCAGTTCTTC.

The J gene is TRBJ1-4, the V gene TRBV5-1; the match to TRBD1 covers 9 bases. The junction had 4 bases not matched to a gene; V was cut back by 3 bases and J by 4 bases. The CDR3 contains 15 residues. Germline V CDR1 and CDR2: SGHRS, YFSETQ. CDR3 sequence: CASSSGQGFNEKLFF. The CDR3 nucleotides read TGCGCCAGCAGCTCGGGACAGGGCTTTAATGAAAAACTGTTTTTT.

This clone was counted only a few times. The chain uses TRBV5-8 and TRBJ1-1; D is perhaps TRBD1 (5 bases). V was clipped by 5 bases and J by 11 bases, with 16 bases between them. CDR3 length equals 12 residues. The V gene's germline CDR1 is SGHTS and CDR2 YDEGEE. The DNA of the CDR3 is TGTGCCAGCAGGTTTGGCGGGGGTGATGCTTTCTTT. This sequence encodes CASRFGGGDAFF. The variable domain in full, with the rest retrieved from reference TRBV5-8 and TRBJ1-1, is EAGVTQSPTHLIKTRGQQATLRCSPISGHTSVYWYQQALGLGLQFLLWYDEGEERNRGNFPPRFSGRQFPNYSSELNVNALELEDSALYLCASRFGGGDAFFGQGTRLTVV.

This chain links TRBV7-9 with TRBJ1-2; 12 bases agree with TRBD1. Germline CDR1 SEHNR, CDR2 FQNEAQ (reference sequence). This CDR3 spans 15 amino acids. J gave up 7 bases and V 1 base, and 4 bases lay outside the gene matches. The CDR3 region is CASSLVGTGGGGYTF. The CDR3 DNA sequence: TGTGCCAGCAGCTTAGTCGGGACAGGGGGCGGTGGCTACACCTTC.

V usage is TRBV5-1 and J usage is TRBJ2-2; TRBD2 matches at 8 bases. Germline CDR1 SGHRS, CDR2 YFSETQ. Trimming at V came to 0 bases and at J to 7 bases, leaving 5 bases not matched to a gene. The CDR3 contains 15 residues. The CDR3: CASSLVAGSGGELFF. DNA for the CDR3: TGCGCCAGCAGCTTGGTAGCGGGGTCCGGCGGGGAGCTGTTTTTT.

The DNA of the CDR3 is TGTGCCACCAGTGAGGGTGGCCCGGGAATCTACGAGCAGTACTTC. Amino acids: CATSEGGPGIYEQYF. The gene calls are TRBV15 and TRBJ2-7; weak D call: TRBD2 (5 bases). V was trimmed by 6 bases and J by 3 bases, leaving 18 bases between them. There are 15 residues in the CDR3. Per germline, CDR1 LNHNV and CDR2 YYDKDF (reference sequence).

V is TRBV25-1 and J is TRBJ2-1; unclear D gene. This CDR3 comprises 16 residues. Germline assignment: CDR1 MGHDK and CDR2 SYGVNS. With 5 bases removed from V and 2 bases from J, the gap between germline ends came to 16 bases. CDR3 residues: CASSSSAPTAYNEQFF. The CDR3 DNA reads as TGTGCCAGCAGTTCCAGCGCCCCCACGGCCTACAATGAGCAGTTCTTC.

The chain employs TRBV29-1 and TRBJ2-2; 9 bases agree with TRBD1. CDR1 is SQVTM and CDR2 is ANQGSEA in the germline V gene. Trimming took 6 bases from V and 2 from J; bases not matched to a gene: 10. CDR3 length equals 16 residues. Written as DNA, the CDR3 is TGCAGCGTGAGGGACAGGGTAGGGCGAAACACCGGGGAGCTGTTTTTT. Translated, it gives CSVRDRVGRNTGELFF.

The chain combines TRBV2 with TRBJ1-1, with D tentatively TRBD1 (6 bases). Germline CDR1 reads SNHLY; CDR2 reads FYNNEI. The CDR3 has 15 amino acids. Between the trimmed V and J ends, which lost 10 bases and 0 bases, there was a span of 18 bases. CDR3 loop: CATTLGGQVNTEAFF. The CDR3 region has the DNA TGTGCCACCACCCTCGGGGGGCAAGTGAACACTGAAGCTTTCTTT.

This clone was seen a single time. The DNA of the CDR3 is TGCAGCGCCCTCCGGGACAGGGGGCGCAATGAGCAGTTCTTC. Translating gives CSALRDRGRNEQFF. V gene TRBV29-1 combines with J gene TRBJ2-1, with 12 bases lining up with TRBD1. V was pared by 7 bases and J by 6 bases, with 7 bases of the junction left unmatched. Germline-derived CDR1 and CDR2 are SQVTM and ANQGSEA. The CDR3 covers 14 residues.

J is TRBJ1-2 and V is TRBV6-5, with D uncertain. Per germline, CDR1 MNHEY and CDR2 SVGAGI. CDR3 length equals 14 residues. The germline V and J ends were trimmed by 0 bases and 4 bases, with 9 bases remaining between them. Here the CDR3 reads CASSYSAVSYGYTF. In DNA form, the CDR3 reads TGTGCCAGCAGTTACTCGGCAGTCTCCTATGGCTACACCTTC.

The rearrangement joins TRBV3-1 (or the pseudogene TRBV3-2) to TRBJ1-2; perhaps TRBD1 as D (6 bases). Trimming took off 4 bases at V and 4 bases at J, with 22 bases between the two ends. Per germline, CDR1 LGHDT and CDR2 YNNKEL (reference sequence). The CDR3 loop spans 17 amino acids. DNA of the CDR3: TGTGCCAGCAGCCTAAGATTCTCCCCAGGGGCGGTCTATGGCTACACCTTC. Its protein product is CASSLRFSPGAVYGYTF.

The V and J genes are TRBV9 and TRBJ1-1; D may be TRBD1 (6 bases). Trimming removed 1 base at V and 0 bases at J, with 10 bases between. Germline assignment: CDR1 SGDLS and CDR2 YYNGEE. This CDR3 is built from 15 residues. The CDR3 loop reads CASSVINRVNTEAFF. The CDR3 nucleotides are TGTGCCAGCAGCGTAATTAACAGGGTGAACACTGAAGCTTTCTTT.

V usage is TRBV19 and J usage is TRBJ2-5, with 11 positions matching TRBD2. Germline assignment: CDR1 LNHDA and CDR2 SQIVND (reference sequence). CDR3 size: 17 residues. V lost 6 bases, J lost 3 bases, and 12 bases stayed unmatched. In DNA form, the CDR3 reads TGTGCCAGTAGCCCGTGGACTAGCGGGCTTCCCAAAGAGACCCAGTACTTC. Protein sequence: CASSPWTSGLPKETQYF.

The genes are TRBV6-5 and TRBJ1-6; 10 bases map to TRBD1. Trimming at V came to 6 bases and at J to 10 bases, leaving 6 bases not matched to a gene. Germline V gives CDR1 MNHEY, CDR2 SVGAGI. The CDR3 consists of 14 residues. In DNA form, the CDR3 reads TGTGCCAGCAGGTGGACAGGGGGAGAATCACCCCTCCACTTT. This gives the protein CASRWTGGESPLHF.